The clone carrying this T cell receptor (beta chain) was seen only once. The target antigen is unknown. The CDR3 is 12 amino acids. The germline V gene has CDR1 GTSNPN and CDR2 SVGIG (reference sequence). The ends were cut back, 2 bases at V and 5 bases at J, with 9 bases in the middle. PCR involved 60 Vbeta and 13 Jbeta primers. TCRdb keeps only in-frame clones here, not all; method: immunoSEQ multiplex PCR. The table has roughly 72,000 clones, 60% to 85% seen once. This sample stems from a study of cytomegalovirus exposure and HLA in healthy donors. Study-level information: Genotyping of more than 300 donors showed that around 81% belonged to the Caucasian-associated ancestry cluster. Study-wide results and caveats: Most of the TCR beta V segments (in an earlier analysis) were productive either about 87% or about 30% of the time.

The chain uses TRBV30 and TRBJ2-5; D is uncertain. The specimen sequenced was PBMCs. The source is a middle-aged woman in good health and CMV-seropositive. CDR3 protein: CAWSFFRETQYF. DNA of the CDR3: TGTGCCTGGAGTTTTTTTCGGGAGACCCAGTACTTC.